This T cell receptor beta chain was obtained from a study of shared T cell receptors in the human thymus. Trimming shortened V by 10 bases and J by 0 bases, and 18 bases separated the two germline ends. CDR3 length equals 15 residues. The germline V gene encodes CDR1 SNHLY and CDR2 FYNNEI. Sequencing was performed with immunoSEQ multiplex PCR; in TCRdb, only in-frame clones are kept and a portion is missing. The sample holds some 720,000 clones; approximately 87% are singletons and the top ten take 0.008% to 0.011%. A further study also used this sample, focusing on human thymus T cells. That work contributes: Donors were healthy Finnish infants having corrective surgery for congenital heart defects.

The V and J genes are TRBV2 and TRBJ2-5; D is possibly TRBD2 (6 bases). Sequencing was performed on thymocytes. The TCR comes from a boy younger than two with a congenital heart defect. The CDR3 loop reads CATPRRRGHQETQYF. CDR3 DNA sequence: TGTGCCACCCCCCGACGGCGGGGCCACCAAGAGACCCAGTACTTC. Variable domain in full (rest from reference TRBV2 and TRBJ2-5): EPEVTQTPSHQVTQMGQEVILRCVPISNHLYFYWYRQILGQKVEFLVSFYNNEISEKSEIFDDQFSVERPDGSNFTLKIRSTKLEDSAMYFCATPRRRGHQETQYFGPGTRLLVL.